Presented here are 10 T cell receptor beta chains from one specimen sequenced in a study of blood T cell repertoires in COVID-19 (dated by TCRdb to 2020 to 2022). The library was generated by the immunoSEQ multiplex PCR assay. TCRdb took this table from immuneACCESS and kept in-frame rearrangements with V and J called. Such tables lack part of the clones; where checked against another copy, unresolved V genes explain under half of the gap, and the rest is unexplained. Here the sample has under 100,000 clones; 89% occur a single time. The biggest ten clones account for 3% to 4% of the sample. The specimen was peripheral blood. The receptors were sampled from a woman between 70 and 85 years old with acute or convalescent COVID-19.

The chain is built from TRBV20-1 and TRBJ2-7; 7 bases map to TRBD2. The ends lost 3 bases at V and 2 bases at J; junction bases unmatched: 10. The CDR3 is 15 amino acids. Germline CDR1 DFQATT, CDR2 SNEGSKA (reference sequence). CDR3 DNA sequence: TGCAGTGCTAGTCCTCTTCGCGGGGGTGCCTACGAGCAGTACGTC. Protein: CSASPLRGGAYEQYV.

The CDR3 bases are TGTGCCAGCAGCTTCGGGGGGGCCTGGGGCTACACCTTC. The encoded protein is CASSFGGAWGYTF. The V gene is TRBV5-8, the J gene TRBJ1-2; D perhaps matches TRBD1 (6 bases). Trimming cost V 2 bases and J 8 bases, with 13 bases left between them. Germline assignment: CDR1 SGHTS and CDR2 YDEGEE. The CDR3 length is 13 residues.

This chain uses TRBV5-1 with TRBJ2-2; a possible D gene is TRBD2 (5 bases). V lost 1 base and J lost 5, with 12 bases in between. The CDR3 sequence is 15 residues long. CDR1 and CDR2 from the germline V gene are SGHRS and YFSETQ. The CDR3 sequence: CASSLSGILTGELFF. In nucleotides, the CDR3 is TGCGCCAGCAGCTTGTCGGGAATATTGACCGGGGAGCTGTTTTTT.

CDR3 in amino acids: CASSLSTSYEQYF. The CDR3 DNA reads as TGTGCCAGCAGTTTATCTACCTCCTACGAGCAGTACTTC. The V call is TRBV28, the J call TRBJ2-7, with D uncertain. V lost 1 base and J 0 bases, leaving 4 bases between the germline ends. The CDR3 runs 13 residues. Germline CDR1 MDHEN, CDR2 SYDVKM.

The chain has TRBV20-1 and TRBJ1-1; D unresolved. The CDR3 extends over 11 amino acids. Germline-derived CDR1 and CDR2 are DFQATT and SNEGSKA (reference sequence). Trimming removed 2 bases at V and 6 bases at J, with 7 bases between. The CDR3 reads CSARMSAEAFF. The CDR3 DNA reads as TGCAGTGCTAGAATGAGCGCTGAAGCTTTCTTT.

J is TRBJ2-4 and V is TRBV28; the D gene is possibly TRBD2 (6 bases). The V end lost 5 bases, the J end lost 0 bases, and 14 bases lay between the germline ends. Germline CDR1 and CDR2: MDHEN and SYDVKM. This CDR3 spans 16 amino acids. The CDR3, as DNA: TGTGCCAGCAGTCCTTGGACGGAGGGAGCCAAAAACATTCAGTACTTC. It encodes CASSPWTEGAKNIQYF.

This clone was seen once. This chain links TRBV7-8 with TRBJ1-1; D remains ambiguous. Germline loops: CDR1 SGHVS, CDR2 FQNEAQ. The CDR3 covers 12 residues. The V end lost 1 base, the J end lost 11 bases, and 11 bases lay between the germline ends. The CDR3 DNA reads TGTGCCAGCAGCTTAGACTATTTAAGGGCTTTCTTT. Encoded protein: CASSLDYLRAFF. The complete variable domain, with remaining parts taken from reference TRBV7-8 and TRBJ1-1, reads GAGVSQSPRYKVAKRGQDVALRCDPISGHVSLFWYQQALGQGPEFLTYFQNEAQLDKSGLPSDRFFAERPEGSVSTLKIQRTQQEDSAVYLCASSLDYLRAFFGQGTRLTVV.

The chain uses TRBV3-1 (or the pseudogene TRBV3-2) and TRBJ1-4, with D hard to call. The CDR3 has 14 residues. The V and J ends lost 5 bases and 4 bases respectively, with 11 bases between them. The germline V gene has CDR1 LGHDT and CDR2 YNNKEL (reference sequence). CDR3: CASSVYGDNEKLFF. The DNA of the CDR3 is TGTGCCAGCAGCGTGTATGGAGATAATGAAAAACTGTTTTTT.

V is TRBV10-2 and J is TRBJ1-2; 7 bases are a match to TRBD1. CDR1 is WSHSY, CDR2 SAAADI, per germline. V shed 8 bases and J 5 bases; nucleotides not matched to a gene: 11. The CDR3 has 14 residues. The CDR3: CASGWGQRTYGYTF. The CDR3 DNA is TGCGCCAGCGGGTGGGGACAGAGGACGTATGGCTACACCTTC.

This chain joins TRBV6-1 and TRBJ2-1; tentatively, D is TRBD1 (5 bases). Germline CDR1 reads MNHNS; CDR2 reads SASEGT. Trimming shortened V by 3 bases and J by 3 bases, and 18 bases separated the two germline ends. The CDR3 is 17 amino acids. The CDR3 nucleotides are TGTGCCAGCAGTGACGATGCAGGACATCCACGCTACAATGAGCAGTTCTTC. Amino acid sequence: CASSDDAGHPRYNEQFF.